These T cell receptor beta chains were read from a single sample in a study of beta chain features in type 1 diabetes. Sequenced by immunoSEQ multiplex PCR; TCRdb stores in-frame clones only, minus some. Counted here are hundreds of thousands of clones, more than 12% occurring once; the ten biggest clones make up roughly 0.04%. The sample was naive CD4+ T cells from blood. The receptors were gathered from a man between 18 and 35 years old with type 1 diabetes. CDR3s include the opening cysteine and the closing phenylalanine or tryptophan. The D gene is left open where the match is weak. Where a row states a size, it is once, few, many or the class of an expanded clone; other rows omit it.

V gene	J gene	clone size	D gene	CDR3 protein	CDR3 DNA
TRBV5-1	TRBJ2-7	few	.	CASSFTRPYEQYF	TGCGCCAGCAGCTTTACTCGTCCCTACGAGCAGTACTTC
TRBV30	TRBJ2-7	few	.	CAWSLGPNEQYF	TGTGCCTGGAGTCTCGGACCTAACGAGCAGTACTTC
TRBV30	TRBJ1-4	few	TRBD1	CAWSWTGVLEKLFF	TGTGCCTGGAGTTGGACAGGGGTACTCGAAAAACTGTTTTTT
TRBV6-5	TRBJ2-1	.	.	CASSYGGMSEQFF	TGTGCCAGCAGTTATGGCGGGATGAGTGAGCAGTTCTTC
TRBV30	TRBJ1-4	.	.	CAWSVRGEKLFF	TGTGCCTGGAGTGTACGGGGGGAAAAACTGTTTTTT
TRBV10-2	TRBJ2-7	few	TRBD1	CASSSLGQGPSYEQYF	TGCGCCAGCAGTAGCCTCGGACAGGGGCCATCCTACGAGCAGTACTTC
TRBV15	TRBJ1-3	.	.	CATSPAEASGNTIYF	TGTGCCACCAGCCCCGCGGAAGCATCTGGAAACACCATATATTTT
TRBV4-1	TRBJ1-1	.	TRBD1	CASSHLGGLNTEAFF	TGCGCCAGCAGCCACTTAGGGGGCCTGAACACTGAAGCTTTCTTT
TRBV2	TRBJ2-3	few	TRBD2	CASSPLAGASMAQYF	TGTGCCAGCAGTCCCTTAGCGGGGGCGAGTATGGCGCAGTATTTT
TRBV27	TRBJ2-2	.	.	CASSRFPGRYTGELFF	TGTGCCAGCAGCCGTTTCCCGGGACGATATACCGGGGAGCTGTTTTTT
TRBV11-3	TRBJ2-1	.	TRBD2	CASSHGGSNNEQFF	TGTGCCAGCAGCCACGGGGGGTCTAACAATGAGCAGTTCTTC
TRBV30	TRBJ2-7	.	.	CAWSVSRSEQYF	TGTGCCTGGAGTGTAAGTAGATCCGAGCAGTACTTC
TRBV6-5	TRBJ1-6	few	.	CASSYSTAGRSPLHF	TGTGCCAGCAGTTACTCGACGGCAGGGCGTTCACCCCTCCACTTT
TRBV25-1	TRBJ1-1	few	.	CASSDQNPRVGAFF	TGTGCCAGCAGTGATCAAAACCCCAGGGTTGGAGCTTTCTTT
TRBV5-1	TRBJ1-1	.	TRBD1	CASSFFLRDRREGTEAFF	TGCGCCAGCAGCTTCTTCCTCCGGGACAGGAGAGAGGGCACTGAAGCTTTCTTT
TRBV6-6	TRBJ2-7	.	TRBD1	CASSSGQGLNEQYF	TGTGCCAGCAGCTCCGGACAGGGACTCAACGAGCAGTACTTC
TRBV4-1	TRBJ1-6	.	.	CASSHPGHPLHF	TGCGCCAGCTCCCACCCGGGACACCCTCTCCACTTT
TRBV4-3	TRBJ2-3	few	.	CASSPGRLTSTDTQYF	TGCGCCAGCAGCCCGGGGAGGCTGACTAGCACAGATACGCAGTATTTT
TRBV7-2	TRBJ1-1	few	.	CASSLSLRKAFF	TGTGCCAGCAGCTTATCTCTCAGGAAAGCTTTCTTT
TRBV7-2	TRBJ1-2	.	.	CASSLVNSYGYTF	TGTGCCAGCAGCTTAGTTAACTCTTATGGCTACACCTTC
TRBV4-3	TRBJ2-7	few	TRBD1	CASSQDSGQGYHEQYF	TGCGCCAGCAGCCAAGATTCCGGACAGGGGTACCACGAGCAGTACTTC
TRBV2	TRBJ1-1	.	TRBD1	CASSRDRGTEAFF	TGTGCCAGCAGCCGAGACAGGGGCACTGAAGCTTTCTTT
TRBV9	TRBJ2-1	.	.	CASSVQTGLYNEQFF	TGTGCCAGCAGCGTGCAGACAGGACTCTACAATGAGCAGTTCTTC
TRBV30	TRBJ1-2	.	.	CAWISEKVNYGYTF	TGTGCCTGGATCTCTGAAAAGGTTAACTATGGCTACACCTTC
TRBV5-1	TRBJ2-5	.	.	CASSLTGYQETQYF	TGCGCCAGCAGCTTAACAGGCTACCAAGAGACCCAGTACTTC
TRBV2	TRBJ2-1	.	.	CASISGEQFF	TGTGCCAGCATATCTGGTGAGCAGTTCTTC
TRBV7-8	TRBJ2-1	few	TRBD2	CASSLRSSGVGEQFF	TGTGCCAGCAGTCTAAGGTCTAGCGGGGTGGGTGAGCAGTTCTTC
TRBV7-9	TRBJ1-2	.	.	CASSLAVVNYGYTF	TGTGCCAGCAGCTTAGCCGTTGTGAACTATGGCTACACCTTC
TRBV30	TRBJ1-3	.	.	CAWSGGNTIYF	TGTGCCTGGAGTGGTGGAAACACCATATATTTT
TRBV4-3	TRBJ2-1	few	.	CASSQDMRGYNEQFF	TGCGCCAGCAGCCAAGATATGCGAGGGTACAATGAGCAGTTCTTC
TRBV7-6	TRBJ2-6	.	.	CASSSGVSGANVLTF	TGTGCCAGCAGCTCAGGGGTCTCTGGGGCCAACGTCCTGACTTTC
TRBV2	TRBJ2-3	.	TRBD2	CASRQLAGTDTQYF	TGTGCCAGCAGGCAACTAGCGGGCACAGATACGCAGTATTTT
TRBV4-3	TRBJ1-6	few	.	CASSQDVRDSPLHF	TGCGCCAGCAGCCAAGATGTAAGAGATTCACCCCTCCACTTT
TRBV6-5	TRBJ2-7	few	.	CASRSDRIEQYF	TGTGCCAGCAGGTCGGACAGAATCGAGCAGTACTTC
TRBV2	TRBJ2-7	.	TRBD2	CASRKGLAASRDEQYF	TGTGCCAGCAGGAAGGGACTAGCGGCCTCTCGGGACGAGCAGTACTTC
TRBV19	TRBJ2-6	.	.	CASSIEGAGANVLTF	TGTGCCAGTAGTATAGAAGGGGCTGGGGCCAACGTCCTGACTTTC
TRBV6-6	TRBJ1-1	few	.	CASSYSRGWITEAFF	TGTGCCAGCAGTTACTCCCGGGGGTGGATCACTGAAGCTTTCTTT
TRBV6-7	TRBJ2-2	.	TRBD1	CASSSRGQGIGELFF	TGTGCCAGCAGTTCCCGGGGACAGGGGATCGGGGAGCTGTTTTTT
TRBV4-3	TRBJ2-1	.	TRBD2	CASSHSPQASGVGEQFF	TGCGCCAGCAGCCATTCCCCCCAGGCTAGCGGGGTAGGGGAGCAGTTCTTC
TRBV9	TRBJ2-2	.	.	CASSERQASGELFF	TGTGCCAGCAGCGAGAGACAGGCGTCCGGGGAGCTGTTTTTT
TRBV30	TRBJ2-5	.	TRBD1	CAWSTGRETQYF	TGTGCCTGGTCGACAGGGAGAGAGACCCAGTACTTC
TRBV18	TRBJ2-1	.	TRBD2	CASSPPASGGAYNEQFF	TGTGCCAGCTCACCTCCGGCCAGCGGGGGGGCCTACAATGAGCAGTTCTTC
TRBV29-1	TRBJ2-7	.	.	CSVYGLYEQYF	TGCAGCGTTTACGGTCTTTACGAGCAGTACTTC
TRBV27	TRBJ1-5	few	.	CASRRPGGPQHF	TGTGCCAGCAGGCGTCCGGGGGGACCCCAGCATTTT
TRBV5-1	TRBJ2-7	.	.	CASSYLARSSYEQYF	TGCGCCAGCAGCTACCTAGCGCGAAGCTCCTACGAGCAGTACTTC
TRBV28	TRBJ2-1	.	.	CASSLRYNEQFF	TGTGCCAGCAGTTTACGTTACAATGAGCAGTTCTTC